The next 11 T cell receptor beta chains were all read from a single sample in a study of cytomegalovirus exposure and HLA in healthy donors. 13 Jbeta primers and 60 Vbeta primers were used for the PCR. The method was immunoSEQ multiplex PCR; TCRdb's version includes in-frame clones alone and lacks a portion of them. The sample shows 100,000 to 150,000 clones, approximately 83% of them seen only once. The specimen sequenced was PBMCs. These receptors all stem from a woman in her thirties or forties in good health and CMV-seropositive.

The CDR3 sequence is CASSGPGLQYEQYF. Here the CDR3 DNA reads TGCGCCAGCAGCGGCCCGGGACTACAGTACGAGCAGTACTTC. V is TRBV5-1 and J is TRBJ2-5; 7 nucleotides match TRBD2. Matching the DNA end better, TRBJ2-7 makes the J call doubtful. Per the germline V gene, CDR1 is SGHRS and CDR2 is YFSETQ. The CDR3 is made up of 14 amino acids.

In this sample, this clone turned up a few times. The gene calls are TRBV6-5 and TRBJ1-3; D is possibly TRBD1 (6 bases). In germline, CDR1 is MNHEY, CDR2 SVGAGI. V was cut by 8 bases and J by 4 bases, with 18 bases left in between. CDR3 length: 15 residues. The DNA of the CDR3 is TGTGCCAGCGCCGGTGCGGGGGGCGGAGGAAACACCATATATTTT. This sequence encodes CASAGAGGGGNTIYF.

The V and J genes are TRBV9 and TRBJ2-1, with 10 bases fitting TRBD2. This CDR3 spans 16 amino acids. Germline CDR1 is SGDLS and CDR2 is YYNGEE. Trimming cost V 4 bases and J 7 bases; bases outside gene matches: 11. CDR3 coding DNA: TGTGCCAGCAGCTTACCTCTAGCGGGAGTTGGAAATGAGCAGTTCTTC. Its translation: CASSLPLAGVGNEQFF.

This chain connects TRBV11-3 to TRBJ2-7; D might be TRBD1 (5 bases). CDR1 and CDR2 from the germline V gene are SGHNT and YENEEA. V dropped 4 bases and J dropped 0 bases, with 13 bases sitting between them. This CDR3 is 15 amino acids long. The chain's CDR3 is CASSSLFRVSYEQYF. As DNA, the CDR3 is TGTGCCAGCAGCTCCCTTTTCAGGGTCTCCTACGAGCAGTACTTC.

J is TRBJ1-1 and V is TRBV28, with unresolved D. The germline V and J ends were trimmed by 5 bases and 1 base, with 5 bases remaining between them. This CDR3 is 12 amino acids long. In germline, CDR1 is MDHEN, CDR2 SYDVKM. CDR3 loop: CASSGRNTEAFF. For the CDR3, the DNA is TGTGCCAGCAGTGGGAGGAACACTGAAGCTTTCTTT.

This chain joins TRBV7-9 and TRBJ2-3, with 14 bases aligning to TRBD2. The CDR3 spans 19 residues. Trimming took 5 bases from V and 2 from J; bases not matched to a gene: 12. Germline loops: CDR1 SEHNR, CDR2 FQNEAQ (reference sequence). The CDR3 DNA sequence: TGTGCCAGCAGCCCTTTTGGGACTAGCGGGAGCCCGCACACAGATACGCAGTATTTT. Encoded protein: CASSPFGTSGSPHTDTQYF.

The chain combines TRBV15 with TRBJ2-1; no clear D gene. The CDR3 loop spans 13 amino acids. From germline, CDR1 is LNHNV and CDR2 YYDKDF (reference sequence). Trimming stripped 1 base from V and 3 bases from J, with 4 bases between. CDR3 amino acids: CATSRGGYNEQFF. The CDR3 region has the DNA TGTGCCACCAGCAGAGGAGGCTACAATGAGCAGTTCTTC.

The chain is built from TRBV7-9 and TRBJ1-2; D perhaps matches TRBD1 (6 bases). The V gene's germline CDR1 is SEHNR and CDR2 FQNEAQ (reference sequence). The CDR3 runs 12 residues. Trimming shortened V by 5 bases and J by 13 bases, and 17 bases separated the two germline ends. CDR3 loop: CASSRTQGSCTF. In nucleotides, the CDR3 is TGTGCCAGCAGCCGAACGCAGGGGAGTTGCACCTTC.

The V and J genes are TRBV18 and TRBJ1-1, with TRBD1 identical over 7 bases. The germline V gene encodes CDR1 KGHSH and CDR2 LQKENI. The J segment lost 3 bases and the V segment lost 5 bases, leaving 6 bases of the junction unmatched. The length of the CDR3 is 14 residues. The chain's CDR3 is CASSTGTVYTEAFF. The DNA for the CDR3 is TGTGCCAGCTCAACGGGGACAGTCTACACTGAAGCTTTCTTT.

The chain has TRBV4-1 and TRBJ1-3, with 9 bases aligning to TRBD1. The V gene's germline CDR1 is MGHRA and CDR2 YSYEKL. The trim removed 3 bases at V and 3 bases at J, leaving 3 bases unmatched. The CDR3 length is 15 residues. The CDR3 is CASSHGQGNGNTIYF. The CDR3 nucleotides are TGCGCCAGCAGCCACGGACAGGGGAATGGAAACACCATATATTTT.

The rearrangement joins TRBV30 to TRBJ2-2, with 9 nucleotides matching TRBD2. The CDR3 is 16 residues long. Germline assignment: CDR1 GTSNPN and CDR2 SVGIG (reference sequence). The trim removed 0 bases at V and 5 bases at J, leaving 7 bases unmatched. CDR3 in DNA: TGTGCCTGGAGTGTCTTTGGCGGGAGGGGAACCGGGGAGCTGTTTTTT. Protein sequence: CAWSVFGGRGTGELFF.